This is a list of T cell receptor beta chains from one sample in a study of T cell changes during pregnancy in multiple sclerosis. Clones were read by immunoSEQ multiplex PCR, and TCRdb kept only the in-frame ones, dropping some. The sample records about 42,000 clones, roughly 80% being singletons. Material: CD4+ T cells from peripheral blood mononuclear cells, obtained before pregnancy. The receptor source for this set is a female donor with multiple sclerosis, enrolled in a pregnancy study. Each CDR3 is given with its conserved first and last residue. The D gene is left open where the match is weak.

>TRBV29-1|TRBJ1-5|TRBD1
CSAKTGGGLNQPQHF
>TRBV7-3|TRBJ2-5|-
CASSLGTLPETQYF
>TRBV30|TRBJ1-1|-
CAWSGRSGWGTTEAFF
>TRBV6-5|TRBJ1-2|-
CASTLQAPGYGYTF
>TRBV6-6|TRBJ1-5|TRBD1
CASSWGTGGLNQPQHF
>TRBV7-8|TRBJ2-5|-
CASSLGRQAETQYF
>TRBV2|TRBJ2-6|-
CASSDTAGTGANVLTF
>TRBV7-9|TRBJ1-2|TRBD1
CASSAGTVANGYTF
>TRBV12-5|TRBJ2-2|-
CASGSPGGDRGSGELFF
>TRBV10-1|TRBJ1-3|-
CASREDSGNTIYF
>TRBV7-3|TRBJ1-2|-
CASSLLGGKETDGYTF
>TRBV2|TRBJ1-1|-
CASSGPGVANTEAFF
>TRBV7-9|TRBJ2-7|-
CASSLGAGISYEQYF
>TRBV7-2|TRBJ2-1|TRBD2
CASSYSISGGAYEQFF
>TRBV15|TRBJ1-5|-
CATSKVTTRDSNQPQHF
>TRBV18|TRBJ2-1|TRBD1
CASSLQGTGSNEQFF
>TRBV30|TRBJ1-2|-
CAWSPNSLGYTF
>TRBV19|TRBJ1-2|TRBD1
CASSDSTGGGYGYTF
>TRBV7-2|TRBJ2-7|-
CASTYDRQLSYEQYF
>TRBV7-6|TRBJ1-3|-
CASSLGGSSSGNTIYF
>TRBV2|TRBJ2-1|TRBD2
CASSEALAGGEQFF
>TRBV21-1|TRBJ1-6|-
CASTRGRRGRKDSYNSPLHF
>TRBV7-9|TRBJ2-1|TRBD2
CASKEAGGWNEQFF
>TRBV19|TRBJ1-1|-
CASSLKGTEAFF
>TRBV5-4|TRBJ2-2|-
CASSSGGTGRTGELFF
>TRBV5-6|TRBJ1-5|-
CASSLWGGVYSNQPQHF
>TRBV11-3|TRBJ2-2|TRBD2
CASSWSGTNTGELFF
>TRBV5-1|TRBJ1-4|TRBD1
CASSLMWAGGEKLFF
>TRBV6-6|TRBJ1-1|-
CASSYSNRVNTEAFF
>TRBV5-6|TRBJ2-7|TRBD1
CASSSTGGYEQYF
>TRBV6-5|TRBJ2-7|-
CASSKSTGLEQYF
>TRBV10-2|TRBJ2-3|-
CASSESHSSDTQYF
>TRBV4-1|TRBJ1-6|-
CASSQGGGFVDNSPLHF
>TRBV2|TRBJ2-7|TRBD1
CASSDSVPGQVISEQYF
>TRBV19|TRBJ1-1|TRBD1
CASSYTGQVGHTEAFF
>TRBV6-6|TRBJ2-3|-
CASEGADTQYF
>TRBV19|TRBJ2-3|-
CASSMSDTTQYF
>TRBV7-9|TRBJ1-4|-
CASSPEGGANEKLFF
>TRBV6-5|TRBJ1-1|-
CASSYSGALNTEAFF
>TRBV18|TRBJ1-3|-
CASSHRPGHMSSGNTIYF
>TRBV6-5|TRBJ2-5|TRBD1
CASSYTSLGRGETQYF
>TRBV4-2|TRBJ1-1|TRBD1
CASSLRQGETEAFF
>TRBV6-5|TRBJ1-2|-
CASSRAGGGIGYTF
>TRBV7-9|TRBJ2-3|-
CASSLEPGLGRGQYF
>TRBV27|TRBJ2-3|-
CASRGTRGITDTQYF
>TRBV18|TRBJ1-2|TRBD1
CASSPPPGTGYGYTF
>TRBV4-1|TRBJ2-1|-
CASSQGGFDYNEQFF
>TRBV6-5|TRBJ1-6|TRBD1
CASSFQGENSPLHF
>TRBV11-2|TRBJ1-1|-
CASSLEGLYTEAFF
>TRBV5-1|TRBJ1-1|-
CASSSNLHTEAFF
>TRBV5-6|TRBJ1-1|TRBD1
CASSLWDREGTEAFF
>TRBV19|TRBJ2-5|TRBD1
CASSTPPTGGRETQYF
>TRBV18|TRBJ2-1|-
CASSVAASSYNEQFF
>TRBV7-8|TRBJ2-5|-
CATKGETQYF